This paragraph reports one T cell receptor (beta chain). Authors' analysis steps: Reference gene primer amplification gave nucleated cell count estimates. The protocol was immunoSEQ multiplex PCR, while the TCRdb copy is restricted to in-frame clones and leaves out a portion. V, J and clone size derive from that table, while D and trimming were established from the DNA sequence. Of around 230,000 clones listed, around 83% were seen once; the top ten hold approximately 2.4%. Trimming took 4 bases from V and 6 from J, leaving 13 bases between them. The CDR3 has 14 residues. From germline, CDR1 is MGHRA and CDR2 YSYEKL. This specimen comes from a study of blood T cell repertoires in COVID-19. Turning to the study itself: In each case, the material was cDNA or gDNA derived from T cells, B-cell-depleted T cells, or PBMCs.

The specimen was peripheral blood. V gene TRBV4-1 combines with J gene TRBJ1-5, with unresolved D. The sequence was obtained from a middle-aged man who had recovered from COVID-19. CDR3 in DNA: TGCGCCAGCAGCCCGGGGAGGGCAGGTCAGCCCCAGCATTTT. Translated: CASSPGRAGQPQHF.